This T cell receptor (beta chain) was recovered during a study of cytomegalovirus exposure and HLA in healthy donors (dated by TCRdb to about 2017). Regarding the complete study: According to an earlier analysis of around 600 of the donors, about 170 million T cells yielded approximately 120 million unique TCR beta sequences and about 300 Gb of sequence data. Donor age, sex, ethnicity and CMV serostatus were compiled alongside the repertoire data. The study aimed to test whether cataloging public T cell receptors could reveal signatures of past pathogen exposure. All discovery cohort repertoires had been generated using a single sequencing platform. In a later genetic analysis, genome-wide SNP genotypes for 398 of the 666 donors were used, and that subset was treated as a discovery cohort. The genetic ancestry cluster associated with self-reported Caucasian donors included approximately 85% of the 300 to 450 genotyped donors. The study profiled the T cell repertoires of some 610 subjects by immunosequencing and related them to cytomegalovirus serostatus. A later analysis re-analyzed previously published TCR beta repertoires from 500 to 700 donors and added high-resolution HLA genotyping to study TCR occurrence patterns. Rather than using new phenotypic data, the later analysis identified candidate immune exposures from TCR beta sequences and from how often those sequences occurred across donors. Class I and class II HLA loci were covered by the typing at four-digit resolution. A handful of DR-DQ haplotypes were handled as single units for association and clustering because linkage in the cohort was strong. Among about 410 genotyped donors of the cohort, an average of around 250,000 unique TCR beta nucleotide sequences was sequenced per donor, of which approximately 19% were non-productive. Besides the first cohort of some 670 subjects, a separate validation cohort made up of over 100 different subjects was used. An early release covering around 630 HLA-typed donors comprised 250 to 350 gigabases of sequencing data and 65 million to 100 million unique TCR sequences. To predict cytomegalovirus infection status, the study combined high-throughput TCR immunosequencing, statistical association of individual TCRs with disease status, and machine learning. The number of donors typed differed by locus, with 629-630 for A, B, C, DRB1 and DQB1, about 500 for DQA1, 600 to 610 for DPA1, and 472 for DPB1. An earlier analysis of some 600 of the donors applied high-throughput TCR beta sequencing to assess whether each TCR beta V gene segment acted as functional or pseudogenic. Overall results and qualifications from the work: A later genetic analysis reported fewer N-insertions in productive TCRs among donors in an Asian-associated ancestry cluster than the approximately 670-donor mean. Specific HLA alleles were associated with 16,951 TCR beta sequences at a false discovery rate of 0.05 in a later analysis. In a later analysis, several top co-occurrence clusters were reported to appear linked to parvovirus B19, influenza, CMV and Epstein-Barr virus. A further reported finding was that TCR beta sequences accurately predicted the HLA-A and HLA-B alleles for most subjects in the first cohort. It was suggested by the authors that the approach could potentially be generalized to other disease states and immunological phenotypes. A few of the identified cytomegalovirus-associated TCR beta chains were confirmed in vitro to be specific for cytomegalovirus antigens. Because counts were too low, 15 to 20 rarely observed V segments, including chromosome 9 orphons, were excluded from the earlier analysis of several hundred of the donors. The only immune exposure information available for the cohort was CMV serostatus. Broadly in line with IMGT annotations, most TCR beta V segments showed up in productive rearrangements about 90% or about 30% of the time in an earlier analysis of several hundred of the donors. A cluster of highly shared sequence variants was judged likely to be a technical artifact of the sequencing pipeline. In a later analysis, most CMV-associated TCR beta chains were found to appear HLA-restricted, with HLA associations seemingly driven largely by CMV exposure. Assigning TCR associations to individual alleles was difficult when HLA alleles, especially DR and DQ, strongly co-occurred. HLA typing was unavailable for some donors at each locus, so association tests used only the typed subset. In both the original and validation cohorts, the classifier was reported to diagnose cytomegalovirus status with high specificity and sensitivity. In a later analysis, TCR association rates were found to vary across HLA loci, with the most associated TCRs seen for DRB1 alleles and the fewest for HLA-C alleles. V-gene and J-gene trimming of TCR beta chains was associated with a missense DCLRE1C variant in a later genetic analysis, and the association was replicated in an independent cohort. Only TCR beta chains were sequenced in this cohort, and the absence of alpha or paired-chain data limited detectable features. A later analysis found that HLA-associated TCR beta chains were more clonally expanded and had lower generation probabilities than equally common non-associated chains. While some public TCRs were present in many individuals, most TCR sequences turned up only very rarely across donors. Sequencing depth was assumed to be roughly uniform across donors in the presence/absence analyses, though that assumption may not hold. Some IMGT-functional V segments, including TRBV6-2 and TRBV6-3, could not be distinguished by the 87-base-pair reads and were therefore excluded. Linkage disequilibrium might explain the correlated functional status among segregating V segments, but an unknown experimental factor could not be excluded. The study gave a list of 150 to 200 TCR beta chains associated with cytomegalovirus.

In total, approximately 700 healthy bone marrow donors made up the cohort. At the time of sampling, all cohort members were nominally healthy, though unrecorded immune exposures were likely present. The donor tested CMV seronegative, placing the donor among the 300 to 450 seronegative members of the cohort. Every donor gave a peripheral blood sample, and the peripheral blood mononuclear cells from that sample were used for TCR beta sequencing. The Qiagen DNeasy Blood Extraction Kit was used to extract genomic DNA from the blood cell samples. The protocol used for the library was the immunoSEQ multiplex PCR assay. For the multiplex PCR, a mixture combining 60 forward primers for TCR Vbeta segments and 13 reverse primers for TCR Jbeta segments was used. The CDR3 region of rearranged TCR beta genes was amplified from genomic DNA with a multiplex PCR assay. The Illumina HiSeq System was used to sequence the amplified TCR beta libraries as 87-base-pair reads. The paper's data handling went like this. A later analysis counted some 80 million unique TCR beta chains across the 650 to 700 repertoires, and 9.5 million to 11 million of these chains were shared by at least two donors. A nearest-neighbor algorithm error-corrected the raw reads and collapsed the reads into unique sequences, merging closely related sequences to remove PCR and sequencing errors. V, D and J gene segments were assigned by aligning CDR3 sequences to IMGT reference sequences. For a sequence to be retained, a match of at least six nucleotides to both a V gene segment and a J gene segment was required. Rearrangements were called productive when the CDR3 lacked stop codons and stayed in frame with V and J; all others were non-productive. CDR3 was defined according to IMGT convention as the region running from the second conserved V-encoded cysteine to the conserved J-encoded phenylalanine. Sequences without an unambiguous match to a single V gene segment were excluded from the earlier analysis of a few hundred of the donors. In an earlier analysis of 587 of the donors, V segments were called functional above 56.7% productive rearrangements and were called segregating when the between-donor standard deviation exceeded 5%. A statistical classification framework was developed to diagnose cytomegalovirus status using the catalog of TCR beta chain sequences. In a later analysis, V and J genes were assigned by comparing TCR nucleotide sequences against IMGT/GENE-DB human TR gene sequences. Using the TCRdist pipeline, a later analysis assigned CDR3 sequences along with most-parsimonious VDJ recombination scenarios. In a later analysis, each TCR beta chain was defined by its CDR3 amino acid sequence together with its V-gene family, and reads lacking a unique V-gene family were excluded. To address suspected cross-contamination and a sequencing artifact, a later analysis removed 592 highly shared, low-generation-probability nucleotide sequences. In a later analysis, a clonal expansion index for each public chain was calculated from normalized within-repertoire ranks of inferred template counts. A later analysis computed generation probabilities with a VDJ recombination model fitted to out-of-frame rearrangements, and checked the results against IGoR. In a later analysis, hypergeometric tests were used to score TCR-TCR, TCR-HLA and TCR-CMV co-occurrence, with a repertoire-size bias correction applied to TCR pairs. In a later analysis, false discovery rates were estimated by permuting HLA or CMV assignments 20 times. In a later analysis, co-occurring TCRs were grouped using DBSCAN, with TCRdist sequence similarity added in when clustering inside HLA-allele-positive subsets. Co-occurrence clustering excluded repertoires with fewer than 30,000 or more than 120,000 public chains, plus five with anomalous nucleotide sharing. TCRdb took over this immuneACCESS table, retaining in-frame rearrangements with V and J assigned. Such tables are incomplete; in checked studies, under half of the missing clones stem from an unresolved V gene, and the remainder is unexplained. For V, J and clone size, that table is used; D and trimming come from the DNA. This sample comprises about 160,000 clones, 81% of them detected only once. Approximately 2% of the sample is in the top ten clones.

For this clone: No cognate antigen has been identified for it. No base-level quality is on record; no much larger clone is a single base apart.

Including the terminal cysteine and phenylalanine, the CDR3 comprises 16 residues. Solely the CDR3 DNA is kept, with 48 bases framed from the first base. V sheds 5 bases and J sheds 4 bases, leaving 17 bases between their ends. CDR1 and CDR2 were assigned from the germline V gene as MGHDK and SYGVNS. The receptor's source is a woman between 18 and 29 years old in good health and CMV-seronegative. Source material: PBMCs. The sequence links TRBV25-1 to TRBJ1-4; no D gene call is confident. This receptor has the CDR3 CASSSTDWGVNEKLFF. The bases are TGTGCCAGCAGTTCAACGGACTGGGGAGTTAATGAAAAACTGTTTTTT.